This T cell receptor (beta chain) was observed in a study of Ad26.COV2.S vaccination and SARS-CoV-2 variants. Study details: In the study, Ad26.COV2.S was injected intramuscularly once, or twice 56 days apart. The study's findings and limits: Individuals receiving vaccine had higher spike-specific TCR breadth than placebo recipients did.

Data came from immunoSEQ multiplex PCR; TCRdb stores just in-frame clones and leaves some out. The table includes hundreds of thousands of clones, around 90% detected once. The ends lost 6 bases at V and 3 bases at J; junction bases unmatched: 4. The CDR3 length is 13 residues. As to treatment: around 19 received Ad26.COV2.S at low or high dose, single or two shots; about 5 received placebo; per-sample allocation not given. Sampling was performed 63 days after the first vaccine or placebo injection. An 18-55-year-old adult in Boston served as donor. Note on this clone: The antigen is not known.

The TCR originated in a person between 18 and 60 years old who received the Ad26.COV2.S COVID-19 vaccine or a placebo. J is TRBJ2-5 and V is TRBV12-3 or TRBV12-4, with 7 positions matching TRBD2. The sample in question was peripheral blood, obtained in a trial of Ad26.COV2.S vaccine versus placebo. CDR3 coding DNA: TGTGCCAGCAGACCGGGGGGAGAAGAGACCCAGTACTTC. It specifies CASRPGGEETQYF.